Shown below are 12 T cell receptor beta chains from a single sample sequenced in a study of CD8+CD57+ T cells in acquired aplastic anemia. Patients who underwent sequencing had shown CD8+CD57+ cell expansion by flow cytometry. Genomic DNA served as template for TCR beta VDJ and CDR3 profiling. TCRdb recomputed calls from the reads with MiXCR, one row per CDR3 protein. The table shows approximately 80,000 distinct CDR3 sequences, with roughly two thirds occurring only once. Sequencing was done on a sample of sorted CD4+, CD8+, or CD8+CD57+ T cells (not recorded which) from PBMCs. The receptors were sampled from a human donor with aplastic anemia.

This clonotype has just one count. The gene calls are TRBV15 and TRBJ2-5; 12 bases fit TRBD2. The germline V gene encodes CDR1 LNHNV and CDR2 YYDKDF (reference sequence). V gave up 1 base and J gave up 4 bases; unmatched junction bases: 4. This CDR3 comprises 16 residues. The CDR3 is CATSRGLAGVGETQYF. DNA for the CDR3: TGTGCCACCAGCAGAGGACTAGCGGGAGTTGGAGAGACCCAGTACTTC.

This clonotype has just one count. The J gene is TRBJ2-3, the V gene TRBV25-1, with D tentatively TRBD2 (5 bases). The CDR3 length is 13 residues. Germline V gene lookup returns CDR1 MGHDK and CDR2 SYGVNS. The CDR3 sequence is CASARGGTDTQYF. The CDR3 nucleotides read TGTGCTAGCGCGAGAGGAGGAACAGATACGCAGTATTTT.

V and J are TRBV29-1 and TRBJ2-7, with D possibly TRBD2 on 6 matching bases. Trimming removed 3 bases at V and 2 bases at J, with 11 bases between. The CDR3 runs to 13 residues. Germline V gene sequence: CDR1 SQVTM, CDR2 ANQGSEA. The CDR3: CSVDQGGTYEQYF. The CDR3, as DNA: TGCAGCGTTGACCAGGGAGGCACCTACGAGCAGTACTTC.

The chain combines TRBV20-1 with TRBJ2-3; D is unresolved. Germline V CDR1 and CDR2: DFQATT, SNEGSKA (reference sequence). The CDR3 loop spans 10 amino acids. V was cut by 3 bases and J by 3 bases, with 1 base left in between. In DNA form, the CDR3 reads TGCAGTGCTAGGACAGATACGCAGTATTTT. It encodes CSARTDTQYF.

This clonotype was seen a few times. V gene TRBV4-2 combines with J gene TRBJ2-7; no definite D call. Looked up from germline, CDR1 is LGHNA and CDR2 is YNFKEQ. The CDR3 totals 14 residues. Trimming removed 1 base from V and 3 bases from J, with 10 bases in between. CDR3 region: CASSQGEVRYEQYF. The CDR3 nucleotides are TGTGCCAGCAGCCAAGGGGAAGTACGCTACGAGCAGTACTTC.

This chain uses TRBV7-9 with TRBJ2-7; D gene unclear. CDR1 and CDR2 from the germline V gene are SEHNR and FQNEAQ (reference sequence). This CDR3 is 13 amino acids long. The V gene lost 5 bases and the J gene lost 3 bases, with 11 bases spanning the gap. The CDR3 reads CASSVDPSYEQYF. CDR3 coding DNA: TGTGCCAGCAGCGTAGACCCCAGCTACGAGCAGTACTTC. Full variable domain (remainder filled in from reference TRBV7-9 and TRBJ2-7): DTGVSQNPRHKITKRGQNVTFRCDPISEHNRLYWYRQTLGQGPEFLTYFQNEAQLEKSRLLSDRFSAERPKGSFSTLEIQRTEQGDSAMYLCASSVDPSYEQYFGPGTRLTVT.

This chain links TRBV7-2 with TRBJ2-7; D uncertain. V was pared by 3 bases and J by 5 bases, with 14 bases between. The CDR3 has 14 amino acids. Germline lookup yields CDR1 SGHTA and CDR2 FQGNSA. CDR3 in DNA: TGTGCCAGCAGCTTGGGATGGCTGACTGACGAGCAGTACTTC. This translates into CASSLGWLTDEQYF.

In DNA form, the CDR3 reads TGTGCCAGCAGTGAATCAGGTCTGGGGCACAAGCCCCAGCATTTT. Translated: CASSESGLGHKPQHF. The chain carries TRBV25-1 and TRBJ1-5; tentatively, D is TRBD1 (5 bases). V was pared by 1 base and J by 8 bases, with 15 bases between. The germline CDR1 and CDR2 sequences are MGHDK and SYGVNS. The CDR3 has 15 residues.

This clonotype was seen repeatedly, ten times or more. V and J are TRBV20-1 and TRBJ1-2; a possible D gene is TRBD1 (5 bases). The CDR3 runs to 14 residues. The germline gives CDR1 DFQATT, CDR2 SNEGSKA (reference sequence). Between the trimmed V and J ends, which lost 1 base and 8 bases, there was a span of 17 bases. CDR3 residues: CSARGVRAVEGYTF. The CDR3 nucleotides read TGCAGTGCTAGAGGCGTCAGGGCGGTGGAGGGCTACACCTTC.

V and J are TRBV11-2 and TRBJ1-2, with 9 bases fitting TRBD1. The CDR3 has 15 residues. Trimming removed 1 base from V and 7 bases from J; junction bases left unmatched: 7. Germline values: CDR1 SGHAT, CDR2 FQNNGV. CDR3 DNA: TGTGCCAGCAGCTTAGCTCGACAGGGGGTTATTGGCTACACCTTC. Protein: CASSLARQGVIGYTF. Full variable domain (missing parts from reference TRBV11-2 and TRBJ1-2): EAGVAQSPRYKIIEKRQSVAFWCNPISGHATLYWYQQILGQGPKLLIQFQNNGVVDDSQLPKDRFSAERLKGVDSTLKIQPAKLEDSAVYLCASSLARQGVIGYTFGSGTRLTVV.

The J gene is TRBJ2-2, the V gene TRBV9; D call uncertain. The CDR3 spans 13 residues. In germline, CDR1 is SGDLS, CDR2 YYNGEE. The V end was cut by 1 base, the J end by 7 bases, with 8 bases between. In nucleotides, the CDR3 is TGTGCCAGCAGCGTAAGAAGCGACGGGGAGCTGTTTTTT. Translation gives CASSVRSDGELFF.

The chain couples TRBV24-1 to TRBJ2-7; D is undetermined. CDR3 length: 12 amino acids. Germline V lookup: CDR1 KGHDR, CDR2 SFDVKD. With 9 bases removed from V and 5 bases from J, the gap between germline ends came to 13 bases. The CDR3, as DNA: TGTGCCACCTATGTTTGGGAACACGAGCAGTACTTC. Protein sequence: CATYVWEHEQYF.